One and the same sample provided the 14 T cell receptor beta chains below, sequenced in a study of CD8 T cells in ankylosing spondylitis. General study points: One TCR beta motif, made up of about 8 highly homologous variants, appeared characteristic of ankylosing spondylitis blood.

TCRdb itself ran the 5' RACE reads through MiXCR, one entry per CDR3 protein. Of around 770,000 distinct CDR3 sequences listed, 15% to 20% are singletons. Their antigens remain unidentified. What was sequenced was blood, either unsorted or a sorted T cell fraction (not recorded which). These TCRs come from a male donor with ankylosing spondylitis.

Written as DNA, the CDR3 is TGTGCCAGCAGGAAAGGGGCTAGCGGTGTGAGCTCCTACGAGCAGTACTTC. Translated, it gives CASRKGASGVSSYEQYF. The chain joins TRBV2 to TRBJ2-7, with 7 bases aligning to TRBD2. The J segment lost 0 bases and the V segment lost 6 bases, leaving 14 bases of the junction unmatched. There are 17 residues in the CDR3. Per germline, CDR1 SNHLY and CDR2 FYNNEI. Together with reference TRBV2 and TRBJ2-7, the CDR3 gives the full variable domain: EPEVTQTPSHQVTQMGQEVILRCVPISNHLYFYWYRQILGQKVEFLVSFYNNEISEKSEIFDDQFSVERPDGSNFTLKIRSTKLEDSAMYFCASRKGASGVSSYEQYFGPGTRLTVT.

The rearrangement links TRBV20-1 to TRBJ2-5; the D is unclear. CDR1 is DFQATT and CDR2 is SNEGSKA in the germline V gene (reference sequence). V lost 0 bases and J lost 3, with 5 bases in between. This CDR3 is 12 amino acids long. The CDR3 protein is CSARDPKETQYF. Written as DNA, the CDR3 is TGCAGTGCTAGAGACCCGAAAGAGACCCAGTACTTC.

This rearrangement joins TRBV20-1 to TRBJ1-2; 7 bases align to TRBD1. Germline values: CDR1 DFQATT, CDR2 SNEGSKA (reference sequence). V was clipped by 5 bases and J by 0 bases; unmatched bases: 6. This CDR3 has 14 amino acids. As DNA, the CDR3 is TGCAGTGCTCCGGACAGGACTACTAACTATGGCTACACCTTC. Its protein is CSAPDRTTNYGYTF.

The chain links TRBV7-2 to TRBJ2-1; TRBD1 might be the D (6 bases). This CDR3 spans 15 amino acids. Trimming left V 2 bases short and J 3 bases short, with 11 bases between. Germline-derived CDR1 and CDR2 are SGHTA and FQGNSA. The CDR3 bases are TGTGCCAGCAGCTTAAGGGGGACACACTACAATGAGCAGTTCTTC. Its protein product is CASSLRGTHYNEQFF.

Ten or more counts support this clonotype. J is TRBJ2-1 and V is TRBV20-1, with TRBD2 identical over 8 bases. The CDR3 loop spans 13 amino acids. CDR1 is DFQATT and CDR2 is SNEGSKA in the germline V gene (reference sequence). V lost 3 bases, J lost 8 bases, and 6 bases stayed unmatched. In DNA, the CDR3 is TGCAGTGCTAGTGGGTTAGCGGGGCATGAGCAGTTCTTC. Translation: CSASGLAGHEQFF.

As to this clonotype: Possible read error: a much larger clone is one base away. The genes are TRBV13 and TRBJ2-5; the match to TRBD1 covers 8 bases. V trimming: 5 bases; J trimming: 5 bases; junction bases outside the gene matches: 4. From germline, CDR1 is PRHDT and CDR2 FYEKMQ (reference sequence). The CDR3 contains 13 residues. CDR3 sequence reads: CASSADREETQYF. Here the CDR3 DNA reads TGTGCCAGCAGCGCGGACAGGGAGGAGACCCAGTACTTC.

The V call is TRBV3-1, the J call TRBJ1-4; D unresolved. Germline values: CDR1 LGHDT, CDR2 YNNKEL (reference sequence). The CDR3 has 13 amino acids. V was clipped by 1 base and J by 8 bases, with 8 bases between them. CDR3 in amino acids: CASSQGGGEKLFF. CDR3 DNA sequence: TGTGCCAGCAGCCAAGGAGGAGGAGAAAAACTGTTTTTT.

This chain joins TRBV14 and TRBJ1-2; D remains unclear. Trimming stripped 1 base from V and 4 bases from J, with 4 bases between. The CDR3 totals 12 residues. Per germline, CDR1 SGHDN and CDR2 FVKESK. This chain's CDR3 is CASSQGTYGYTF. In nucleotides, the CDR3 is TGTGCCAGCAGCCAAGGGACCTATGGCTACACCTTC.

This clonotype has only a few counts. The genes are TRBV5-1 and TRBJ2-1, with 8 nucleotides matching TRBD1. The CDR3 spans 14 residues. J lost 2 bases, V lost 4 bases, and 2 bases had no gene match. Germline CDR1 is SGHRS and CDR2 is YFSETQ. The CDR3 DNA sequence: TGCGCCAGCAGCGAGACAGGGGCCTACAATGAGCAGTTCTTC. Amino acid sequence: CASSETGAYNEQFF.

The J gene is TRBJ2-3, the V gene TRBV6-1; tentative D call: TRBD2 (7 bases). Germline V gene lookup returns CDR1 MNHNS and CDR2 SASEGT. V was pared by 3 bases and J by 1 base, with 14 bases between. The CDR3 totals 16 residues. The CDR3 is CASSDPWGGRTDTQYF. As DNA, the CDR3 is TGTGCCAGCAGTGATCCTTGGGGGGGGCGCACAGATACGCAGTATTTT.

J is TRBJ1-3 and V is TRBV11-2; D perhaps matches TRBD1 (6 bases). Trimming stripped 7 bases from V and 0 bases from J, with 16 bases between. The germline V gene has CDR1 SGHAT and CDR2 FQNNGV. This CDR3 has 16 amino acids. The CDR3: CASTFYGTHSGNTIYF. In DNA, the CDR3 is TGTGCCAGCACGTTTTACGGGACACACTCTGGAAACACCATATATTTT.

This clonotype has only a few counts. This rearrangement joins TRBV7-2 to TRBJ2-7; 14 nucleotides agree with TRBD2. The CDR3 totals 16 residues. Per the germline V gene, CDR1 is SGHTA and CDR2 is FQGNSA. V gave up 5 bases and J gave up 2 bases; unmatched junction bases: 5. The CDR3 reads CASSPLGLAGAYEQYF. For the CDR3, the DNA is TGTGCCAGCAGCCCGTTGGGACTAGCGGGGGCCTACGAGCAGTACTTC.

The genes are TRBV27 and TRBJ2-3; tentatively, D is TRBD2 (5 bases). The CDR3 runs 13 residues. Germline-derived CDR1 and CDR2 are MNHEY and SMNVEV (reference sequence). The V end was cut by 7 bases, the J end by 4 bases, with 12 bases between. The CDR3 loop reads CASTRRASDTQYF. The CDR3, as DNA: TGTGCCAGCACTCGGCGGGCCTCAGATACGCAGTATTTT.

This clonotype has only a few counts. J is TRBJ2-3 and V is TRBV5-1, with D hard to call. Germline V CDR1 and CDR2: SGHRS, YFSETQ. With 4 bases removed from V and 1 base from J, the gap between germline ends came to 10 bases. The CDR3 has 14 residues. The CDR3 here is CASSLLPGTDTQYF. For the CDR3, the DNA is TGCGCCAGCAGCCTCCTGCCTGGCACAGATACGCAGTATTTT.